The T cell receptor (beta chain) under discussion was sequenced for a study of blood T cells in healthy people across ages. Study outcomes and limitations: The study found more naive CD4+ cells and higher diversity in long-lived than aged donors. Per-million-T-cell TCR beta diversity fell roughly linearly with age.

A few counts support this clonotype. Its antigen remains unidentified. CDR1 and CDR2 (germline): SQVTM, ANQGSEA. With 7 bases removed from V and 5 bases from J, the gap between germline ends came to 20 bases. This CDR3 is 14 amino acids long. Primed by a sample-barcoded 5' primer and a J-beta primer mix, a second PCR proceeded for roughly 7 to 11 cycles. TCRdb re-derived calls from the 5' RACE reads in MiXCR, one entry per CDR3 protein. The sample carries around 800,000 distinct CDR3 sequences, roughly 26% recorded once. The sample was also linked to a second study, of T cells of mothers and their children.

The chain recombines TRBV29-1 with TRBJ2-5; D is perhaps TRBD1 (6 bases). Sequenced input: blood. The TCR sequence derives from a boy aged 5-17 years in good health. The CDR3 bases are TGCAGCGCCTTCGGACAGAAACTCGGGGAGACCCAGTACTTC. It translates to CSAFGQKLGETQYF.